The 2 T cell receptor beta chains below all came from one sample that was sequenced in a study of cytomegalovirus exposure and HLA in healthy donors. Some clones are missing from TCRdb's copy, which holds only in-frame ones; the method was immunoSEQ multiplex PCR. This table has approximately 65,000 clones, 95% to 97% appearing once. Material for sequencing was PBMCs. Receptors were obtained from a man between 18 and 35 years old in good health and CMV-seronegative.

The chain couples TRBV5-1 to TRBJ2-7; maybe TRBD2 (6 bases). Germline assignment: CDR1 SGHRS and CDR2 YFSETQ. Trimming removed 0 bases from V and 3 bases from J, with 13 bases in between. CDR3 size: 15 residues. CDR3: CASSLGTTQSYEQYF. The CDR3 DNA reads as TGCGCCAGCAGCTTGGGGACTACCCAAAGCTACGAGCAGTACTTC.

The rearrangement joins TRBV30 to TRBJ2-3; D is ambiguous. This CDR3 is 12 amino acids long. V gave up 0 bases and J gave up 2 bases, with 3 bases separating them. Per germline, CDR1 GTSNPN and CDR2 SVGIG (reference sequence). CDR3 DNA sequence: TGTGCCTGGAGTGTAGCCACAGATACGCAGTATTTT. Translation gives CAWSVATDTQYF.